These 20 T cell receptor beta chains were all obtained from the same sample, sequenced in a study of beta chain features in type 1 diabetes. Study-wide points: For Type 1 diabetes patients, all four CD4+ subsets carried TCRB CDR3s that were moderately but significantly shorter.

Since all of the isolated RNA was reverse transcribed, expressed TCRB transcripts were what got sequenced. Clones were sequenced by immunoSEQ multiplex PCR, and TCRdb holds only the in-frame ones, with some missing. Of about 26,000 clones listed, roughly 45% are singletons. These receptors lack a known antigen. Material: stem cell memory CD4+ T cells from blood. All receptors come from a man aged 25 to 40 with type 1 diabetes.

V and J are TRBV5-1 and TRBJ2-3, with 7 bases identical to TRBD1. CDR3 length: 15 residues. The germline gives CDR1 SGHRS, CDR2 YFSETQ. V gave up 7 bases and J gave up 3 bases; unmatched junction bases: 11. The CDR3 loop is CASVDRAGPTDTQYF. In DNA form, the CDR3 reads TGCGCCAGCGTTGACAGGGCTGGCCCAACAGATACGCAGTATTTT.

This chain connects TRBV6-5 to TRBJ1-2; the D gene is possibly TRBD1 (6 bases). The germline V gene encodes CDR1 MNHEY and CDR2 SVGAGI. The CDR3 runs 15 residues. Trimming left V 6 bases short and J 2 bases short, with 16 bases between. The DNA of the CDR3 is TGTGCCAGCAGCCCTCGGACAGAAACCAACTATGGCTACACCTTC. As protein: CASSPRTETNYGYTF.

The V gene is TRBV30, the J gene TRBJ2-5, with D possibly matching TRBD1 (7 bases). The CDR3 runs 14 residues. Germline assignment: CDR1 GTSNPN and CDR2 SVGIG (reference sequence). The V and J ends lost 2 bases and 4 bases respectively, with 14 bases between them. In DNA, the CDR3 is TGTGCCTGGAGTCGGTCAGGGGGGAGAGAGACCCAGTACTTC. It is translated as CAWSRSGGRETQYF.

This chain links TRBV9 with TRBJ2-7; 7 nucleotides align to TRBD2. CDR3 length: 16 amino acids. V dropped 0 bases and J dropped 6; count of bases not matched to a gene: 12. Looked up from germline, CDR1 is SGDLS and CDR2 is YYNGEE. The CDR3 nucleotides read TGTGCCAGCAGCGTAGCACCTGGCGGGAGAAAGGGCGAGCAGTACTTC. Protein product: CASSVAPGGRKGEQYF.

CDR3 sequence: CASRPGDSYNEQFF. The CDR3 DNA follows: TGTGCCAGCAGACCAGGCGACTCCTACAATGAGCAGTTCTTC. V gene TRBV25-1 combines with J gene TRBJ2-1; D gene ambiguous. V shed 6 bases and J shed 0 bases, with 9 bases lying between them. The germline V gene encodes CDR1 MGHDK and CDR2 SYGVNS. CDR3 size: 14 residues.

The chain is built from TRBV7-2 and TRBJ1-2; D gene unclear. Germline CDR1 is SGHTA and CDR2 is FQGNSA. The V gene lost 5 bases and the J gene lost 6 bases, with 19 bases spanning the gap. This CDR3 is 15 amino acids long. The CDR3 sequence is CASSPGTHFAHGYTF. The CDR3 nucleotides are TGTGCCAGCAGCCCGGGAACCCATTTCGCCCATGGCTACACCTTC.

V gene TRBV30 combines with J gene TRBJ2-3; no clear D gene. The CDR3 totals 14 residues. Germline CDR1 GTSNPN, CDR2 SVGIG (reference sequence). The V and J ends lost 4 bases and 4 bases respectively, with 15 bases between them. CDR3 loop: CAWNQAGPPDTQYF. The CDR3 DNA follows: TGTGCCTGGAATCAGGCAGGTCCGCCAGATACGCAGTATTTT.

The chain links TRBV6-5 to TRBJ1-2; 11 nucleotides agree with TRBD1. Per germline, CDR1 MNHEY and CDR2 SVGAGI. J was trimmed by 8 bases and V by 0 bases; bases with no gene match: 5. The CDR3 extends over 15 amino acids. CDR3 sequence: CASSYSGQGARGYTF. CDR3 sequence (DNA): TGTGCCAGCAGTTACTCAGGACAGGGGGCGCGAGGCTACACCTTC.

This clone has just a few counts. In DNA, the CDR3 is TGCGCCAGCAGCCCAGACAGGCCCGAGGAGACCCAGTACTTC. Protein product: CASSPDRPEETQYF. The J gene is TRBJ2-5, the V gene TRBV5-1; D possibly corresponds to TRBD1 (6 bases). This CDR3 has 14 amino acids. V was clipped by 4 bases and J by 5 bases, with 15 bases between them. Germline V gene data show CDR1 as SGHRS and CDR2 as YFSETQ.

This clone was counted only a few times. The V gene is TRBV29-1, the J gene TRBJ1-2, with D possibly matching TRBD1 (5 bases). Germline assignment: CDR1 SQVTM and CDR2 ANQGSEA. This CDR3 contains 14 residues. Trimming cost V 2 bases and J 0 bases, with 10 bases left between them. CDR3 sequence (DNA): TGCAGCGTTGAACAGACAGCATCTAACTATGGCTACACCTTC. Amino acid sequence: CSVEQTASNYGYTF.

In this sample, this clone turned up a few times. This chain connects TRBV9 to TRBJ2-7; TRBD1 matches 11 bases. Trimming cost V 0 bases and J 5 bases; bases outside gene matches: 7. The germline gives CDR1 SGDLS, CDR2 YYNGEE. The CDR3 is 16 amino acids. Written as DNA, the CDR3 is TGTGCCAGCAGCGTAGATTGGACAGGGGGCAAAAACGAGCAGTACTTC. Protein sequence: CASSVDWTGGKNEQYF.

This clone turned up a few times. J is TRBJ2-2 and V is TRBV11-2; D gene uncertain. This CDR3 region has 15 residues. V was clipped by 3 bases and J by 0 bases, with 8 bases between them. CDR1 and CDR2 (germline): SGHAT, FQNNGV. CDR3 region: CASSFETANTGELFF. The CDR3 DNA is TGTGCCAGCAGCTTCGAAACAGCGAACACCGGGGAGCTGTTTTTT.

V and J are TRBV6-5 and TRBJ2-3, with 7 bases that match TRBD1. J lost 0 bases, V lost 7 bases, and 7 bases had no gene match. From germline, CDR1 is MNHEY and CDR2 SVGAGI. The CDR3 totals 15 residues. DNA for the CDR3: TGTGCCAGCATTAAGACAGGGCCTAGCACAGATACGCAGTATTTT. Its protein is CASIKTGPSTDTQYF.

The J gene is TRBJ2-5, the V gene TRBV6-1; D is perhaps TRBD2 (5 bases). Deletions cut 8 bases from V and 4 bases from J, with 17 bases between. Germline V gives CDR1 MNHNS, CDR2 SASEGT. The CDR3 extends over 14 amino acids. This chain's CDR3 is CASALTGVIETQYF. CDR3 DNA: TGTGCCAGCGCCTTGACCGGGGTTATAGAGACCCAGTACTTC.

With regard to this clone: This sample includes further DNA sequences coding for the same CDR3. The rearrangement links TRBV7-2 to TRBJ2-7; a weak D match, TRBD2 (6 bases). The V gene lost 2 bases and the J gene lost 2 bases, with 13 bases spanning the gap. This CDR3 is 15 amino acids long. Looked up from germline, CDR1 is SGHTA and CDR2 is FQGNSA. The CDR3 nucleotides read TGTGCCAGCAGCTTAACTAGCTTGGTTACCTACGAGCAGTACTTC. Its protein product is CASSLTSLVTYEQYF.

The chain has TRBV5-1 and TRBJ2-5, with TRBD1 as a possible D gene (6 bases). The ends were cut back, 2 bases at V and 0 bases at J, with 11 bases in the middle. The CDR3 is 15 residues long. In germline, CDR1 is SGHRS, CDR2 YFSETQ. The CDR3 spells CASSLQGGDQETQYF. DNA of the CDR3: TGCGCCAGCAGCTTACAGGGTGGGGACCAAGAGACCCAGTACTTC.

This clone was seen more than once but under ten times. The J gene is TRBJ1-4, the V gene TRBV18; tentative D call: TRBD1 (6 bases). Germline V CDR1 and CDR2: KGHSH, LQKENI. CDR3 size: 15 residues. The V end lost 3 bases, the J end lost 8 bases, and 16 bases lay between the germline ends. CDR3 in amino acids: CASSPLSGGSEKLFF. CDR3 in DNA: TGTGCCAGCTCACCCCTGTCGGGGGGCTCGGAAAAACTGTTTTTT.

The V gene is TRBV18, the J gene TRBJ2-5, with 9 bases aligning to TRBD1. In germline, CDR1 is KGHSH, CDR2 LQKENI. The CDR3 is 15 residues long. V was pared by 4 bases and J by 5 bases, with 8 bases of the junction left unmatched. The CDR3 DNA sequence: TGTGCCAGCTCACGGGGACAGGGACGGCTCGAGACCCAGTACTTC. Residues: CASSRGQGRLETQYF.

This chain links TRBV10-3 with TRBJ1-2, with a tentative D call TRBD1 (6 bases). Germline V lookup: CDR1 ENHRY, CDR2 SYGVKD. The CDR3 is made up of 13 amino acids. Trimming stripped 6 bases from V and 4 bases from J, with 12 bases between. DNA of the CDR3: TGTGCCATCAGCTCGGACAGCTTCTATGGCTACACCTTC. Amino acids: CAISSDSFYGYTF.

The chain carries TRBV6-1 and TRBJ1-5; unclear D gene. Germline loops: CDR1 MNHNS, CDR2 SASEGT. The V end lost 2 bases, the J end lost 1 base, and 9 bases lay between the germline ends. The CDR3 totals 15 residues. The CDR3, as DNA: TGTGCCAGCAGTGAAAGAGGGCGGAGCAATCAGCCCCAGCATTTT. Translation: CASSERGRSNQPQHF.